This is a list of T cell receptor beta chains from one sample in a study of blood T cells in healthy people across ages. A single record per CDR3 protein comes from TCRdb applying MiXCR to the 5' RACE reads. The sample records about 1.1 million distinct CDR3 sequences, less than 45% being singletons. The sequenced sample was blood. The source of these receptors is a man aged 18 to 30 in good health. The CDR3 runs from the conserved cysteine through the conserved F or W. The order of the fields is D gene, clone size, V gene, J gene, CDR3 DNA, CDR3 protein. A D gene is named only where the DNA matches it firmly. Clone size is not always given. Where it is, it says once, few, many or a class for expanded clones.

TRBD2	many	TRBV29-1	TRBJ2-1	TGCAGCGTTGGGGGGGGTAGCTCCTACAATGAGCAGTTCTTC	CSVGGGSSYNEQFF
TRBD2	NA	TRBV7-7	TRBJ2-1	TGTGCCAGCAGCCGCGATAGCGGGGGTGAGCAGTTCTTC	CASSRDSGGEQFF
TRBD1	once	TRBV12-3/TRBV12-4	TRBJ2-4	TGTGCCAGCAGTTCTCTGACAGGGCGGTTGGGCAAAAACATTCAGTACTTC	CASSSLTGRLGKNIQYF
NA	NA	TRBV6-5	TRBJ2-3	TGTGCCAGCAGTTACCGAGGGGGACCAGATACGCAGTATTTT	CASSYRGGPDTQYF
NA	NA	TRBV29-1	TRBJ1-2	TGCAGCGCCGGTGAAGGGTTGTCCCATGGCTACACCTTC	CSAGEGLSHGYTF
NA	NA	TRBV28	TRBJ2-6	TGTGCCAGCAGTTTACTCCGGGACTCTGGGGCCAACGTCCTGACTTTC	CASSLLRDSGANVLTF
NA	once	TRBV4-1	TRBJ1-6	TGCGCCAGCAGCCCAGGGGTTTCACCCCTCCACTTT	CASSPGVSPLHF
NA	NA	TRBV7-2	TRBJ1-1	TGTGCCAGCAGCTTAAATGGTGGGGGTTCTTCTGAAGCTTTCTTT	CASSLNGGGSSEAFF
NA	few	TRBV11-2	TRBJ2-3	TGTGCCAGCAGCTTAGGACCGGGACCGGGGCAGATCACAGATACGCAGTATTTT	CASSLGPGPGQITDTQYF
NA	NA	TRBV7-2	TRBJ1-1	TGTGCCAGCAGCTTAGTGTCCGGAGCCAGAGCTTTCTTT	CASSLVSGARAFF
NA	NA	TRBV5-1	TRBJ2-1	TGCGCCAGCAGCTTGGCCAGGTTGAATGAGCAGTTCTTC	CASSLARLNEQFF
NA	many	TRBV9	TRBJ2-7	TGTGCCAGCAGCGTAGGGGACATCCTCTACGAGCAGTACTTC	CASSVGDILYEQYF
NA	few	TRBV5-1	TRBJ1-2	TGCGCCAGCAGCCTTCGGGTTGGGAATGGCTACACCTTC	CASSLRVGNGYTF
NA	NA	TRBV6-5	TRBJ2-5	TGTGCCAGCAGTTACTCCCGCCGGACATCGCAAGAGACCCAGTACTTC	CASSYSRRTSQETQYF
TRBD2	few	TRBV30	TRBJ2-1	TGTGCCTGGAGTCGGGGGGACAATGAGCAGTTCTTC	CAWSRGDNEQFF